Reported below is one T cell receptor (beta chain). The sample comes from a study of T cells in Graves' hyperthyroidism and ophthalmopathy. TCR beta CDR3 regions were amplified from RNA transcripts. HTBI primers were the set used in a first-round RT-PCR of the TCR CDR3. TCRdb re-called the multiplex PCR reads through MiXCR, storing one row per CDR3 protein. The sample lists hundreds of thousands of distinct CDR3 sequences, more than 11% seen once, with around 24% in the top ten. This CDR3 region has 12 residues. Germline-derived CDR1 and CDR2 are MNHNS and SASEGT. V lost 5 bases and J 4 bases, leaving 7 bases between the germline ends.

The sequence derives from a woman in her twenties or thirties with Graves' hyperthyroidism. What was sequenced was blood. J is TRBJ2-3 and V is TRBV6-1, with D possibly being TRBD1 (5 bases). CDR3 nucleotide sequence: TGTGCCAGCAGTTGGGGCGCAGATACGCAGTATTTT. Its protein is CASSWGADTQYF.